These T cell receptor beta chains were read from a single sample in a study of technical replicates of blood from a handful of donors. Here immunoSEQ multiplex PCR was the method, and the copy in TCRdb shows in-frame clones only, minus some. The sample shows 51,000 or so clones, approximately 90% of them seen only once. Sequencing input: PBMCs. These TCRs come from a human donor in good health. Some clones in this sample may be carry-over from other donors' samples. CDR3s include the opening cysteine and the closing phenylalanine or tryptophan. Fields, in order: J gene, V gene, CDR3 length, D gene, clone size, CDR3 protein, CDR3 DNA. A D gene is named only where the DNA matches it firmly. Not all rows give a size; the values are once, few, many and, for expanded clones, a class.

TRBJ1-5	TRBV5-6	14	.	once	CASSLIGASQPQHF	TGTGCCAGCAGCTTGATTGGTGCGAGCCAGCCCCAGCATTTT
TRBJ2-5	TRBV7-8	17	.	.	CASSQGAATGYQETQYF	TGTGCCAGCAGCCAAGGGGCCGCCACTGGGTACCAAGAGACCCAGTACTTC
TRBJ2-1	TRBV5-6	13	.	.	CASSSTGHVEQFF	TGTGCCAGCAGCTCAACCGGACATGTTGAGCAGTTCTTC
TRBJ2-5	TRBV30	14	TRBD2	.	CACIGTRPLETQYF	TGTGCCTGTATCGGGACTAGGCCTTTGGAGACCCAGTACTTC
TRBJ2-5	TRBV11-2	16	TRBD2	.	CASSLGSSGLQETQYF	TGTGCCAGCAGCCTTGGGTCTAGCGGCCTCCAAGAGACCCAGTACTTC
TRBJ2-5	TRBV7-9	15	TRBD1	.	CASSLSGQAKETQYF	TGTGCCAGCAGCTTATCGGGACAGGCCAAAGAGACCCAGTACTTC
TRBJ2-6	TRBV4-3	16	.	.	CASSQVPVGGANVLTF	TGCGCCAGCAGCCAAGTGCCAGTCGGGGGGGCCAACGTCCTGACTTTC
TRBJ1-2	TRBV29-1	16	.	.	CSVEDPSRAVNYGYTF	TGCAGCGTTGAAGATCCGTCCAGGGCGGTTAACTATGGCTACACCTTC
TRBJ1-1	TRBV6-6	15	TRBD1	.	CATRGTVTMNTEAFF	TGTGCCACACGCGGGACAGTAACTATGAACACTGAAGCTTTCTTT
TRBJ1-3	TRBV15	15	.	.	CATSRDPYSGNTIYF	TGTGCCACCAGCAGAGATCCGTACTCTGGAAACACCATATATTTT